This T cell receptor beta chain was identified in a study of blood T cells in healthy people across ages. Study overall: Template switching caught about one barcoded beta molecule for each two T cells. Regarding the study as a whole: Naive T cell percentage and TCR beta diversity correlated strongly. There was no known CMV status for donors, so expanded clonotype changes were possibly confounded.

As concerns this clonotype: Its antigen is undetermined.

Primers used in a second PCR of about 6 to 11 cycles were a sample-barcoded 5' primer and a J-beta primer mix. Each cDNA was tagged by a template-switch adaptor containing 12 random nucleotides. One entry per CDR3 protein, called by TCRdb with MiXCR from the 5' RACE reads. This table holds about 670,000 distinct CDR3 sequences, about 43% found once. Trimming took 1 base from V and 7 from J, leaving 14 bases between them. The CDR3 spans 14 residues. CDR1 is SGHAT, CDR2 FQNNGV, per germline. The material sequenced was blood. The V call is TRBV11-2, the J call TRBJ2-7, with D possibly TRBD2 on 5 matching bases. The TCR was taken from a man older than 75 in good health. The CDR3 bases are TGTGCCAGCAGCTTAGTTGTGGGGAGCAGTGAGCAGTACTTC. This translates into CASSLVVGSSEQYF.